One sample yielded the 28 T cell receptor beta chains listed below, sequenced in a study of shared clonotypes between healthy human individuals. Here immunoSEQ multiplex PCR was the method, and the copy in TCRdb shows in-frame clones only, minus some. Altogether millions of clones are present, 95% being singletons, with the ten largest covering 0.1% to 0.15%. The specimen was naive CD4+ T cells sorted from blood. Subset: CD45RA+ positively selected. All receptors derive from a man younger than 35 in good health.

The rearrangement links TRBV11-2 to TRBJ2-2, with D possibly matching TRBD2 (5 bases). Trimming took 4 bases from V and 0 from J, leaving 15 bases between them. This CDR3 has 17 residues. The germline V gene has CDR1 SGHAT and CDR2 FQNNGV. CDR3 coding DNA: TGTGCCAGCAGCTCGGTTTGGGGAGAAGCGAACACCGGGGAGCTGTTTTTT. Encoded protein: CASSSVWGEANTGELFF.

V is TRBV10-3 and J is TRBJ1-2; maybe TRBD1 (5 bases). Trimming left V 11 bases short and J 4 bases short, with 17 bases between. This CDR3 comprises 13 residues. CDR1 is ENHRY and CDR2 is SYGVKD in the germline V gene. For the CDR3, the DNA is TGTGCCTCAGGTGGGGGATGGGTCTATGGCTACACCTTC. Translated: CASGGGWVYGYTF.

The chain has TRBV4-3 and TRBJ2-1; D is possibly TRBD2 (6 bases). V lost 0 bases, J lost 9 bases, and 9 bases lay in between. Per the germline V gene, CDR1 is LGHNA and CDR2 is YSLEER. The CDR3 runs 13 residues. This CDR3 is CASSQDPGGEQFF. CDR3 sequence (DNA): TGCGCCAGCAGCCAAGATCCCGGGGGTGAGCAGTTCTTC.

The CDR3 region has the DNA TGCGCCAGCAGTGACGGAGGGGCGTGGCAGGGGGACTACGAGCAGTACTTC. Protein: CASSDGGAWQGDYEQYF. The V gene is TRBV10-2, the J gene TRBJ2-7; tentatively, D is TRBD1 (7 bases). V was trimmed by 3 bases and J by 3 bases, leaving 21 bases between them. Germline CDR1 WSHSY, CDR2 SAAADI. CDR3 size: 17 residues.

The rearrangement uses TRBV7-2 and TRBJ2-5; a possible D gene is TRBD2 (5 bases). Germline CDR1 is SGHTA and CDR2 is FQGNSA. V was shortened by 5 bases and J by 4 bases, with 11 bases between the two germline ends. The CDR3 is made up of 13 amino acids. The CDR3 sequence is CASSNSVAETQYF. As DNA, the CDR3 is TGTGCCAGCAGCAATAGCGTTGCAGAGACCCAGTACTTC.

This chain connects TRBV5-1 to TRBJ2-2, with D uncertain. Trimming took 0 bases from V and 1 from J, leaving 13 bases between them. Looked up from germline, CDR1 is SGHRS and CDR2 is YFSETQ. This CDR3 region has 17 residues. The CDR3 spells CASSLAPLMENTGELFF. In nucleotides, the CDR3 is TGCGCCAGCAGCTTGGCCCCGTTGATGGAGAACACCGGGGAGCTGTTTTTT.

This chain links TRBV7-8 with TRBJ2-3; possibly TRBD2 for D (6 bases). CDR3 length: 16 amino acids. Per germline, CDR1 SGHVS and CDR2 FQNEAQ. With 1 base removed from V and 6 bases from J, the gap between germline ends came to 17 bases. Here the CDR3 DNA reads TGTGCCAGCAGCTTAGAGACGCGGGGAGGTTCGGATACGCAGTATTTT. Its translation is CASSLETRGGSDTQYF.

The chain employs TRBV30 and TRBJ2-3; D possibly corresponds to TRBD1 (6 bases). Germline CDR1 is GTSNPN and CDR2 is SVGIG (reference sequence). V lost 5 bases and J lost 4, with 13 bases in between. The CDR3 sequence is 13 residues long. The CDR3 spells CAWSFSGADTQYF. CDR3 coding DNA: TGTGCCTGGTCTTTCTCAGGGGCAGATACGCAGTATTTT. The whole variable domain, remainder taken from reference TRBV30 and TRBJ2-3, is SQTIHQWPATLVQPVGSPLSLECTVEGTSNPNLYWYRQAAGRGLQLLFYSVGIGQISSEVPQNLSASRPQDRQFILSSKKLLLSDSGFYLCAWSFSGADTQYFGPGTRLTVL.

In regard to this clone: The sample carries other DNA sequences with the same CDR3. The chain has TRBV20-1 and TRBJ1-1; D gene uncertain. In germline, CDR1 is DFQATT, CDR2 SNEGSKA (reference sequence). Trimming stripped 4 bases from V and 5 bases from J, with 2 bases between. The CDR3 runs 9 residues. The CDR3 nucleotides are TGCAGTGCTAATACTGAAGCTTTCTTT. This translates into CSANTEAFF.

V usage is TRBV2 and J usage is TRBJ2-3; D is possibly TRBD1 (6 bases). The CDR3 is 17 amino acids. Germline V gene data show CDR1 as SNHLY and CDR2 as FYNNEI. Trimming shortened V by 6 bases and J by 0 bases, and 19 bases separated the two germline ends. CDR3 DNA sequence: TGTGCCAGCAGCTTCTTTAGACAGGTCACTAGCACAGATACGCAGTATTTT. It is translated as CASSFFRQVTSTDTQYF. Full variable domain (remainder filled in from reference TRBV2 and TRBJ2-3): EPEVTQTPSHQVTQMGQEVILRCVPISNHLYFYWYRQILGQKVEFLVSFYNNEISEKSEIFDDQFSVERPDGSNFTLKIRSTKLEDSAMYFCASSFFRQVTSTDTQYFGPGTRLTVL.

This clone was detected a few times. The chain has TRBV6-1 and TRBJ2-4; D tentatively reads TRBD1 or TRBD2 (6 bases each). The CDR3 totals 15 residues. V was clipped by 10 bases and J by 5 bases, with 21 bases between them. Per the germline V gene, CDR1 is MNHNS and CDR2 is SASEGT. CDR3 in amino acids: CAITWGAGVQNIQYF. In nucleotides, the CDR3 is TGTGCCATCACCTGGGGGGCCGGGGTCCAAAACATTCAGTACTTC.

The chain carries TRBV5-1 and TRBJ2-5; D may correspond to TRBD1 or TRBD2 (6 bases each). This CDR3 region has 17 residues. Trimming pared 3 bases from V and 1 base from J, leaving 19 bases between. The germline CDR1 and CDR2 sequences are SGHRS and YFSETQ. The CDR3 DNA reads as TGCGCCAGCAGCTCCCCCCAGGGGCGGGGCCCCCAAGAGACCCAGTACTTC. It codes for CASSSPQGRGPQETQYF.

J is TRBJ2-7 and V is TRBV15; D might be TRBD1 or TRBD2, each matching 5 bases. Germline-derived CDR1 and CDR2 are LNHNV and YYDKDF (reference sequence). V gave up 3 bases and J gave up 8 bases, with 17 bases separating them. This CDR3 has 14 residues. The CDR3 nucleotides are TGTGCCACCAGCAGCCACGGGACGGTTATGAAGCAGTACTTC. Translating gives CATSSHGTVMKQYF.

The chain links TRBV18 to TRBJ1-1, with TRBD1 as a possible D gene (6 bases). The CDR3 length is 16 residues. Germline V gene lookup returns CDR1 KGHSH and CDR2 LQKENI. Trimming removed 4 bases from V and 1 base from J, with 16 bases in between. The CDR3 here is CASSLNPRGTNTEAFF. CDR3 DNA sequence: TGTGCCAGCTCACTGAACCCCAGGGGAACGAACACTGAAGCTTTCTTT.

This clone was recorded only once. The CDR3 region is CASSDTVGETQYF. CDR3 nucleotides: TGTGCCAGCAGTGACACAGTGGGAGAGACCCAGTACTTC. The chain joins TRBV6-5 to TRBJ2-5; D unclear. Trimming cost V 5 bases and J 4 bases, with 11 bases left between them. The CDR3 has 13 amino acids. Germline CDR1 MNHEY, CDR2 SVGAGI.

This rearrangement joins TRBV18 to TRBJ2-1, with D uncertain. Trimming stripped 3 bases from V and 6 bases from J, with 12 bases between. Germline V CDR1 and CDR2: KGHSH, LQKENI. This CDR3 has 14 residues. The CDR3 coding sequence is TGTGCCAGCTCACCGCTTGTAACCCCCAATGAGCAGTTCTTC. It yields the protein CASSPLVTPNEQFF.

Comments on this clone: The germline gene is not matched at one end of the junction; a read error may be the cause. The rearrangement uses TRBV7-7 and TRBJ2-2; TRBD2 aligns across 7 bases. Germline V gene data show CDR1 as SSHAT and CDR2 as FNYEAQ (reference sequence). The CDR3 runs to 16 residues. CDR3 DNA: TGTGCTAGCAGCTTAGAGGGAGGGGCCTACACCGGGGAGCTGTTTTTT. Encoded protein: CASSLEGGAYTGELFF.

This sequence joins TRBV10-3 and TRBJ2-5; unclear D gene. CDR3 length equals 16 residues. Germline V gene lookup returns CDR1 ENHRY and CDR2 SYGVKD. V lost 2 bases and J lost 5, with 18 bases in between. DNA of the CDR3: TGTGCCATCAGTGAGGGGCCAGGAAATATTGGGGAGACCCAGTACTTC. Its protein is CAISEGPGNIGETQYF.

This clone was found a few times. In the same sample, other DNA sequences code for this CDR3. The CDR3 loop is CASRGQGAGQPQHF. The CDR3 DNA reads TGTGCCAGCAGGGGACAGGGGGCCGGTCAGCCCCAGCATTTT. This chain joins TRBV6-1 and TRBJ1-5, with 12 bases that match TRBD1. The germline V gene encodes CDR1 MNHNS and CDR2 SASEGT. There are 14 residues in the CDR3. V lost 6 bases to trimming and J lost 6 bases; unmatched junction nucleotides: 3.

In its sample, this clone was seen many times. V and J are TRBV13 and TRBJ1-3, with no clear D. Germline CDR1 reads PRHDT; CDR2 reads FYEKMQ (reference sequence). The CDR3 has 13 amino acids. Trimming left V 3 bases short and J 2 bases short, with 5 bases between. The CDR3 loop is CASSFETGNTIYF. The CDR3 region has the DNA TGTGCCAGCAGCTTCGAAACTGGAAACACCATATATTTT.

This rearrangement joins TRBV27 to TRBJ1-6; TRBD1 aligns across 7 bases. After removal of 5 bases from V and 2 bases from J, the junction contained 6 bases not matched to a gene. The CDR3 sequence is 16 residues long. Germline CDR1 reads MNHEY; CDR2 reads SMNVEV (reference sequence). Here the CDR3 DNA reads TGTGCCAGCAGTCCTACTGGACAGGCCTATAATTCACCCCTCCACTTT. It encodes CASSPTGQAYNSPLHF.

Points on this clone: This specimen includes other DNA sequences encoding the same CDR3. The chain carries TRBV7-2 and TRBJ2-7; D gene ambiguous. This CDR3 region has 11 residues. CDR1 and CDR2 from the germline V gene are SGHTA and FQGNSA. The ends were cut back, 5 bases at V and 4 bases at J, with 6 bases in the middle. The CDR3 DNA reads TGTGCCAGCAGCCCCCATTACGAGCAGTACTTC. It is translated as CASSPHYEQYF.

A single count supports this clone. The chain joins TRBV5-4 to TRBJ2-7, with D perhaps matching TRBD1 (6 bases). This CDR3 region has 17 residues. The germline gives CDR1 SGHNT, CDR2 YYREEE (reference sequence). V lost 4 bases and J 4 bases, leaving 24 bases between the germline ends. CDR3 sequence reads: CASSPDSGTIPLYEQYF. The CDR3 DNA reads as TGTGCCAGCAGCCCCGATTCCGGGACAATTCCATTGTACGAGCAGTACTTC. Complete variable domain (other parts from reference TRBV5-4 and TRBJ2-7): ETGVTQSPTHLIKTRGQQVTLRCSSQSGHNTVSWYQQALGQGPQFIFQYYREEENGRGNFPPRFSGLQFPNYSSELNVNALELDDSALYLCASSPDSGTIPLYEQYFGPGTRLTVT.

The CDR3 loop is CASSIESGTRGTGELFF. CDR3 bases: TGTGCCAGCAGCATAGAATCGGGGACGCGGGGAACCGGGGAGCTGTTTTTT. This chain links TRBV7-2 with TRBJ2-2, with TRBD2 as a possible D gene (6 bases). Germline CDR1 and CDR2: SGHTA and FQGNSA. The CDR3 runs to 17 residues. V lost 5 bases and J 5 bases, leaving 21 bases between the germline ends.

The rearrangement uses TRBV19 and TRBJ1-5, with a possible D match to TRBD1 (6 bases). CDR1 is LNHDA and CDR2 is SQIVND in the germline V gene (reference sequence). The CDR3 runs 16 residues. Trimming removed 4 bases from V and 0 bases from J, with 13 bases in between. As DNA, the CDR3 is TGTGCCAGTAGTAAGGTGGCAGGGGATAGCAATCAGCCCCAGCATTTT. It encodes CASSKVAGDSNQPQHF.

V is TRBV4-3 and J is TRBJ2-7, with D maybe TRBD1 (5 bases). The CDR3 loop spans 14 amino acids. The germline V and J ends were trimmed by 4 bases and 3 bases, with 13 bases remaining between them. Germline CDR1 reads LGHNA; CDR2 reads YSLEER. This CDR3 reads CASSPVGHVYEQYF. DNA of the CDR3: TGCGCCAGCAGCCCCGTCGGACACGTCTACGAGCAGTACTTC.

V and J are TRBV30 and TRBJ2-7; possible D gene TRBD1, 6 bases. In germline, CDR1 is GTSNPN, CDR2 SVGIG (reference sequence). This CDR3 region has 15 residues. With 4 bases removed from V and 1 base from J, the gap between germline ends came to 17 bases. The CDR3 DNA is TGTGCCTGGACCAGCAACCCCCAGGGGTCCTACGAGCAGTACTTC. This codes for CAWTSNPQGSYEQYF.

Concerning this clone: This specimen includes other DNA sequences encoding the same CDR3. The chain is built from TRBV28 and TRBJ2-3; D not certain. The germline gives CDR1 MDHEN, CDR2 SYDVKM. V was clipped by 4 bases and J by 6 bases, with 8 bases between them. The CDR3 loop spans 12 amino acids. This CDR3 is CASSSPTDTQYF. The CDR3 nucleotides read TGTGCCAGCAGTTCACCGACCGATACGCAGTATTTT.